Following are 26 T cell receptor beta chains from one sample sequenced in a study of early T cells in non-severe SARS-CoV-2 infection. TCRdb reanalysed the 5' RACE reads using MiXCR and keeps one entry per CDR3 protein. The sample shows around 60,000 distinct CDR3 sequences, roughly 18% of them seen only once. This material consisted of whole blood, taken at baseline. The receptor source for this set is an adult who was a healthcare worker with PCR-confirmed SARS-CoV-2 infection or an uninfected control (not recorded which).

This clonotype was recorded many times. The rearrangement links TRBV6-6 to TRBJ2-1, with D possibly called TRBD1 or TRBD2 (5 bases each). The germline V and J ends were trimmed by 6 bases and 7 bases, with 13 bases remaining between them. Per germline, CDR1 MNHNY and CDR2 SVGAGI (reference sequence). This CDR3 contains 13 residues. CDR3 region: CASSRDGYNEQFF. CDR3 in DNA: TGTGCCAGCAGCAGGGACGGATATAATGAGCAGTTCTTC.

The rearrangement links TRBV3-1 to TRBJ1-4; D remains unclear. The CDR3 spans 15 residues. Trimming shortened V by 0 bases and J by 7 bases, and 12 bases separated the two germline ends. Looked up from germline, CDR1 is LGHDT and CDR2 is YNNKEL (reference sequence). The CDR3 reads CASSQDLQNFEKLFF. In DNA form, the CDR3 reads TGTGCCAGCAGCCAAGACCTACAGAACTTTGAAAAACTGTTTTTT.

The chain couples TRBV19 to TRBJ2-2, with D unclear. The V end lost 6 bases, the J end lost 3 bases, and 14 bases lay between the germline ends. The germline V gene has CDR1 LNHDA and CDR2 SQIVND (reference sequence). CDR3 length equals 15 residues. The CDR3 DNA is TGTGCCAGTAGAGAATCCGGGCCGCACACCGGGGAGCTGTTTTTT. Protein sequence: CASRESGPHTGELFF.

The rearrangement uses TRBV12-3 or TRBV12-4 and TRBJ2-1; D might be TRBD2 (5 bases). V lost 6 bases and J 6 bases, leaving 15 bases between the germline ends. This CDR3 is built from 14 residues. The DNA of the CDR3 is TGTGCCAGCAGCCTATCGGAGGTTAGCAATGAGCAGTTCTTC. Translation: CASSLSEVSNEQFF.

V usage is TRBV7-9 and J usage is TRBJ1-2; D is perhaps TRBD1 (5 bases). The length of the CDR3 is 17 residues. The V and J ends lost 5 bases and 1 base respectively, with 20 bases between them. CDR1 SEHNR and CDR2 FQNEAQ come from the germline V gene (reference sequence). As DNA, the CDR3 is TGTGCCAGCAGCCCCGGGGGAGGGGTGAAGGGTAACTATGGCTACACCTTC. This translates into CASSPGGGVKGNYGYTF. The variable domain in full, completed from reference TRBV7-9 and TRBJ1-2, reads DTGVSQNPRHKITKRGQNVTFRCDPISEHNRLYWYRQTLGQGPEFLTYFQNEAQLEKSRLLSDRFSAERPKGSFSTLEIQRTEQGDSAMYLCASSPGGGVKGNYGYTFGSGTRLTVV.

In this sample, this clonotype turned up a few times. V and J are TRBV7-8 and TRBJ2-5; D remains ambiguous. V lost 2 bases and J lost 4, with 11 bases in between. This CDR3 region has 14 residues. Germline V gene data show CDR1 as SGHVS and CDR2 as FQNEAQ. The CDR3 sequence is CASSLFSRRETQYF. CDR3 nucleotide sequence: TGTGCCAGCAGCTTATTTAGTAGGCGAGAGACCCAGTACTTC.

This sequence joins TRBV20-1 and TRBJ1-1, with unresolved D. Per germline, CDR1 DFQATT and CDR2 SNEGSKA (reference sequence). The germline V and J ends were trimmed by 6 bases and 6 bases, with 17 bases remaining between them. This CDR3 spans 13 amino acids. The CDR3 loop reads CSAHHWGIPEAFF. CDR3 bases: TGCAGTGCCCATCACTGGGGAATACCTGAAGCTTTCTTT.

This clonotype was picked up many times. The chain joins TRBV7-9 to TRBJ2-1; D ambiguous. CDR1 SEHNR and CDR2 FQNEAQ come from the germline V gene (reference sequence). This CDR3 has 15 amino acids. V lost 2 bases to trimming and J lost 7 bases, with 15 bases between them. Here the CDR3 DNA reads TGTGCCAGCAGCTTACCGGTCAGTAAAGGGAATGAGCAGTTCTTC. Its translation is CASSLPVSKGNEQFF. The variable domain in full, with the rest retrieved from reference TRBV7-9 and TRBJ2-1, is DTGVSQNPRHKITKRGQNVTFRCDPISEHNRLYWYRQTLGQGPEFLTYFQNEAQLEKSRLLSDRFSAERPKGSFSTLEIQRTEQGDSAMYLCASSLPVSKGNEQFFGPGTRLTVL.

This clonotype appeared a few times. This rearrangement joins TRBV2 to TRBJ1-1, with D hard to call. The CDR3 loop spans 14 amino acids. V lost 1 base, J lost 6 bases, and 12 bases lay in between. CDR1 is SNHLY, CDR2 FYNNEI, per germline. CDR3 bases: TGTGCCAGCAGTGAAGGGGGTACGAAGGCTGAAGCTTTCTTT. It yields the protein CASSEGGTKAEAFF.

CDR3 bases: TGTGCCTGGAGTGTATCTTGGGGGGCTGGAAACACCATATATTTT. It yields the protein CAWSVSWGAGNTIYF. The chain couples TRBV30 to TRBJ1-3; possibly TRBD1 for D (5 bases). CDR1 and CDR2 from the germline V gene are GTSNPN and SVGIG (reference sequence). This CDR3 has 15 amino acids. The V gene lost 0 bases and the J gene lost 2 bases, with 11 bases spanning the gap.

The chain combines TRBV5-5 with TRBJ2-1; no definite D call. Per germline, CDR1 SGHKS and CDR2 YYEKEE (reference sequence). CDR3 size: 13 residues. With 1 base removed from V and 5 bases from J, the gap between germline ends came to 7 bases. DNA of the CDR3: TGTGCCAGCAGCTTGTGGCAAAACAATGAGCAGTTCTTC. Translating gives CASSLWQNNEQFF.

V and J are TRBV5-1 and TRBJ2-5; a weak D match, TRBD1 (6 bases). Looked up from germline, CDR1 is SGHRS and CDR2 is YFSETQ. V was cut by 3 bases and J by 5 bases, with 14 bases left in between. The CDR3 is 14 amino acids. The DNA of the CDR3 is TGCGCCAGCAGCTCGAATACAGGGATCGAGACCCAGTACTTC. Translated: CASSSNTGIETQYF. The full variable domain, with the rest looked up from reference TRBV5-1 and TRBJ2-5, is KAGVTQTPRYLIKTRGQQVTLSCSPISGHRSVSWYQQTPGQGLQFLFEYFSETQRNKGNFPGRFSGRQFSNSRSEMNVSTLELGDSALYLCASSSNTGIETQYFGPGTRLLVL.

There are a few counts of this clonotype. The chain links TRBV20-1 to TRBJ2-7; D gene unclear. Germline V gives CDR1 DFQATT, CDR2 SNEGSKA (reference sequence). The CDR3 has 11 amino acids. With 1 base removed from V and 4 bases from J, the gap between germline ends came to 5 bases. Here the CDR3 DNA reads TGCAGTGCTAGAGGCGATTACGAGCAGTACTTC. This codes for CSARGDYEQYF.

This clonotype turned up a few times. For the CDR3, the DNA is TGTGCCAGCAGCCGGAATGGTATATCAGGGGACTACGAGCAGTACTTC. Translation: CASSRNGISGDYEQYF. This chain links TRBV3-1 with TRBJ2-7; weak D call: TRBD1 (6 bases). Germline V gene sequence: CDR1 LGHDT, CDR2 YNNKEL (reference sequence). V was trimmed by 4 bases and J by 3 bases, leaving 19 bases between them. CDR3 length equals 16 residues.

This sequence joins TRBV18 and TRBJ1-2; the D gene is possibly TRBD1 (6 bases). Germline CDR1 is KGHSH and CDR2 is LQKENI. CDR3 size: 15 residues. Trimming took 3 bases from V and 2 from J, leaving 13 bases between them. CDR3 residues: CASSPVGGTNYGYTF. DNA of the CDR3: TGTGCCAGCTCACCCGTCGGAGGGACAAACTATGGCTACACCTTC.

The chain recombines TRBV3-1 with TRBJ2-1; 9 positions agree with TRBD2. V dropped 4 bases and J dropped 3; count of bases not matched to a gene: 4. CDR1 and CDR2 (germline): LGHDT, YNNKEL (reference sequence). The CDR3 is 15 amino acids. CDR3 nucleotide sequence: TGTGCCAGCAGCCCCCTTAGCGGGAGCTACAATGAGCAGTTCTTC. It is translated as CASSPLSGSYNEQFF.

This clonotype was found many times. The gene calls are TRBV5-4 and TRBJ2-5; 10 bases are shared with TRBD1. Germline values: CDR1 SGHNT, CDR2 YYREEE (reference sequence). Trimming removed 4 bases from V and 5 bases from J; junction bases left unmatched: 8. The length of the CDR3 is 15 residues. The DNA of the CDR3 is TGTGCCAGCAGCCTGACAGGGGGCTACGGGGAGACCCAGTACTTC. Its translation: CASSLTGGYGETQYF. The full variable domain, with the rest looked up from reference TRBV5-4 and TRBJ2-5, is ETGVTQSPTHLIKTRGQQVTLRCSSQSGHNTVSWYQQALGQGPQFIFQYYREEENGRGNFPPRFSGLQFPNYSSELNVNALELDDSALYLCASSLTGGYGETQYFGPGTRLLVL.

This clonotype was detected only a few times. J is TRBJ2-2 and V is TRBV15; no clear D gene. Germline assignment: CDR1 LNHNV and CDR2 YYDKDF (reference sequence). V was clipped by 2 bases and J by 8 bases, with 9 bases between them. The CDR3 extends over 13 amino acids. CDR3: CATSRIPSGELFF. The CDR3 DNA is TGTGCCACCAGCAGAATCCCCTCTGGGGAGCTGTTTTTT. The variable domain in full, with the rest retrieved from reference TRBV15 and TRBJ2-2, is DAMVIQNPRYQVTQFGKPVTLSCSQTLNHNVMYWYQQKSSQAPKLLFHYYDKDFNNEADTPDNFQSRRPNTSFCFLDIRSPGLGDTAMYLCATSRIPSGELFFGEGSRLTVL.

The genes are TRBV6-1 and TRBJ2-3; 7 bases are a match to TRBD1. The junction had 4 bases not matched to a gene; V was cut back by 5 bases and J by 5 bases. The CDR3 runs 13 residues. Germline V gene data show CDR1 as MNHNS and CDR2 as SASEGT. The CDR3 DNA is TGTGCCAGCAGTAACAGGGGTGGAGATACGCAGTATTTT. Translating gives CASSNRGGDTQYF.

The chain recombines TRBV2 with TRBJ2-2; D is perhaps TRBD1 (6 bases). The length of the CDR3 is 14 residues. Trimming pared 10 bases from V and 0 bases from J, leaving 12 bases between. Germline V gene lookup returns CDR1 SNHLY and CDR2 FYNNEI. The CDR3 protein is CANQDSTNTGELFF. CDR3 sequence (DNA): TGTGCCAACCAGGACAGCACGAACACCGGGGAGCTGTTTTTT.

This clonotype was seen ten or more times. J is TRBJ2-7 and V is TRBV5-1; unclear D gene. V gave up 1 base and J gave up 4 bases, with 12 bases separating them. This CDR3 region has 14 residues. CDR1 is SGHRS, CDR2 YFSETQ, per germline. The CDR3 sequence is CASSLTSQEYEQYF. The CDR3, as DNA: TGCGCCAGCAGCTTGACCTCTCAAGAATACGAGCAGTACTTC.

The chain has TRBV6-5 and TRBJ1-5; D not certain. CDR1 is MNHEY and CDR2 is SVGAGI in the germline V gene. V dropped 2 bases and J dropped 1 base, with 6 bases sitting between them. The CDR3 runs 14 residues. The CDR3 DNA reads TGTGCCAGCAGTTACGGGCAGAGCAATCAGCCCCAGCATTTT. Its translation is CASSYGQSNQPQHF.

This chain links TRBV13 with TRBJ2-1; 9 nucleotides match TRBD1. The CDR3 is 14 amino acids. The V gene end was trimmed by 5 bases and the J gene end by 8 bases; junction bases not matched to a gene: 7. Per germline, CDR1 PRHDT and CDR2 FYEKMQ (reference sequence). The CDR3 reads CASSPRRDRDEQFF. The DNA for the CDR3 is TGTGCCAGCAGCCCACGCCGGGACAGGGATGAGCAGTTCTTC. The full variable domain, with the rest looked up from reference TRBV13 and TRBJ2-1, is AAGVIQSPRHLIKEKRETATLKCYPIPRHDTVYWYQQGPGQDPQFLISFYEKMQSDKGSIPDRFSAQQFSDYHSELNMSSLELGDSALYFCASSPRRDRDEQFFGPGTRLTVL.

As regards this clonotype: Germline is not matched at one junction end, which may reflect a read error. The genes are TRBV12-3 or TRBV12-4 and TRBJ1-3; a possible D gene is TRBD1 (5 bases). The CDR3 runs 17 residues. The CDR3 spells CASSTRDWGRSGNTTYF. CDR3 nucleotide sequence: TGTGCCAGCAGTACCCGGGACTGGGGCCGCTCTGGAAACACCACATATTTT.

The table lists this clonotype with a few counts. CDR3 coding DNA: TGTGCCACCAGCAGAGATGTCGGAGGTTTAAGCAATCAGCCCCAGCATTTT. It encodes CATSRDVGGLSNQPQHF. The V and J genes are TRBV15 and TRBJ1-5; D unresolved. Germline V lookup: CDR1 LNHNV, CDR2 YYDKDF (reference sequence). Trimming took 0 bases from V and 1 from J, leaving 13 bases between them. This CDR3 is built from 17 residues.

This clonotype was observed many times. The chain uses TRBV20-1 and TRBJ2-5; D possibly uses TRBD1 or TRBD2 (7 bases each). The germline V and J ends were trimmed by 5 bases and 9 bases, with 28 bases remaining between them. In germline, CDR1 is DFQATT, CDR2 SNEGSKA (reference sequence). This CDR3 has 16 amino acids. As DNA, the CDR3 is TGCAGTGCTCAGGGGGGACAGCGGGGCCCTGCTGAGGCCCAGTACTTC. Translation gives CSAQGGQRGPAEAQYF.